A selection of T cell receptor beta chains follows, all from one sample in a study of identical twins. MiXCR, applied by TCRdb to the 5' RACE reads, yields one record per CDR3 protein. The sample has 1.5 million to 2 million distinct CDR3 sequences, under 35% seen once; the top ten hold more than 0.25%. The source material was cord blood. The source is a newborn girl in good health. CDR3s include the opening cysteine and the closing phenylalanine or tryptophan. D genes are given only for firm matches. Clone size is stated in some rows and not others, as once, few, many or a class when expanded.

cdr3_aa	cdr3_nt	d_call	j_call	v_call	clone_size
CASSVDSGSETQYF	TGTGCCAGCAGCGTAGACAGCGGGAGCGAGACCCAGTACTTC	TRBD2	TRBJ2-5	TRBV9	NA
CASSQSPQGASNQPQHF	TGTGCCAGCAGCCAAAGCCCACAGGGGGCTAGCAATCAGCCCCAGCATTTT	TRBD1	TRBJ1-5	TRBV4-2	NA
CASSLAGVQQPQHF	TGTGCCAGCAGCTTGGCCGGGGTTCAACAGCCCCAGCATTTT	NA	TRBJ1-5	TRBV5-6	NA
CASSWGKNYGYTF	TGTGCCAGCAGTTGGGGAAAAAACTATGGCTACACCTTC	NA	TRBJ1-2	TRBV27	NA
CASSPGQGVVGYGYTF	TGTGCCAGCAGTCCGGGACAGGGGGTTGTTGGCTATGGCTACACCTTC	TRBD1	TRBJ1-2	TRBV6-6	NA
CASSRTTSNEQFF	TGTGCCAGCAGCCGAACAACCTCCAATGAGCAGTTCTTC	NA	TRBJ2-1	TRBV7-9	NA
CSARVPREDNQPQHF	TGCAGTGCTAGAGTTCCCAGGGAGGATAATCAGCCCCAGCATTTT	NA	TRBJ1-5	TRBV20-1	few
CASTPIAGALGEQYF	TGCGCCAGCACCCCAATAGCGGGGGCGCTCGGCGAGCAGTACTTC	TRBD2	TRBJ2-7	TRBV5-1	NA
CASSWTGAGNEQYF	TGTGCCAGCAGCTGGACAGGGGCGGGGAATGAGCAGTACTTC	TRBD1	TRBJ2-5	TRBV2	NA
CASSHRLALYNEQFF	TGTGCCAGCAGCCACAGACTAGCCCTGTACAATGAGCAGTTCTTC	TRBD2	TRBJ2-1	TRBV14	NA
CASSLAGQSSTDTQYF	TGTGCCAGCAGCTTAGCTGGACAGTCTAGCACAGATACGCAGTATTTT	NA	TRBJ2-3	TRBV7-8	NA
CASSLLGMQETQYF	TGTGCCAGCAGTCTCCTGGGGATGCAAGAGACCCAGTACTTC	NA	TRBJ2-5	TRBV6-1	NA
CSAHAPGMEGSDEKLFF	TGCAGTGCTCACGCGCCCGGCATGGAGGGGTCGGATGAAAAACTGTTTTTT	NA	TRBJ1-4	TRBV20-1	NA
CASSVVASGGAKQYF	TGTGCCAGCAGCGTAGTGGCTAGCGGGGGGGCCAAGCAGTACTTC	TRBD2	TRBJ2-5	TRBV9	NA
CASSLSAGTSYNEQFF	TGTGCCAGCAGCTTATCTGCAGGGACTAGCTACAATGAGCAGTTCTTC	TRBD2	TRBJ2-1	TRBV7-2	few
CSAVTRPGGQPQHF	TGCAGTGCTGTTACTAGACCCGGGGGTCAGCCCCAGCATTTT	NA	TRBJ1-5	TRBV20-1	NA
CASSFTGQGVGVEAFF	TGTGCCAGCAGTTTTACGGGACAGGGGGTAGGAGTTGAAGCTTTCTTT	TRBD1	TRBJ1-1	TRBV27	NA
CSGERTGQETQYF	TGCAGTGGGGAACGGACAGGGCAAGAGACCCAGTACTTC	TRBD1	TRBJ2-5	TRBV20-1	NA
CASSLESVSTYEQYF	TGTGCCAGCAGCTTAGAGAGCGTTAGTACCTACGAGCAGTACTTC	NA	TRBJ2-7	TRBV11-2	many
CAIHHSGANVLTF	TGTGCCATCCACCACTCTGGGGCCAACGTCCTGACTTTC	NA	TRBJ2-6	TRBV7-9	NA
CASSAQSSRVAFF	TGTGCCAGCAGCGCCCAGTCCTCTAGGGTAGCTTTCTTT	NA	TRBJ1-1	TRBV2	NA
CASRPDAYNSPLHF	TGTGCCAGCAGGCCAGACGCCTATAATTCACCCCTCCACTTT	NA	TRBJ1-6	TRBV27	NA
CSSGSGYEQYF	TGTTCTAGTGGGTCCGGATACGAGCAGTACTTC	NA	TRBJ2-7	TRBV12-5	NA
CASSDVVASDTQYF	TGTGCCAGCAGTGACGTGGTAGCATCCGATACGCAGTATTTT	NA	TRBJ2-3	TRBV2	NA
CASSLSGDRGSQETQYF	TGTGCCAGCAGCTTATCAGGGGACAGGGGGTCTCAAGAGACCCAGTACTTC	TRBD1	TRBJ2-5	TRBV7-9	few
CASSLTRTNGPYNEQFF	TGTGCCAGCAGCTTAACTAGGACTAACGGTCCCTACAATGAGCAGTTCTTC	NA	TRBJ2-1	TRBV28	NA
CASSYVHRGSNEKLFF	TGTGCCAGCAGTTACGTACACAGGGGTTCAAATGAAAAACTGTTTTTT	TRBD1	TRBJ1-4	TRBV6-5	NA
CASSLGLVRNEKLFF	TGTGCCAGCAGCTTAGGGCTGGTACGAAATGAAAAACTGTTTTTT	NA	TRBJ1-4	TRBV5-6	NA
CASSWTVLNTEAFF	TGTGCCAGCAGCTGGACAGTCTTGAACACTGAAGCTTTCTTT	NA	TRBJ1-1	TRBV7-2	few
CASSLWGIQGNTEAFF	TGTGCCAGCAGCTTGTGGGGGATTCAGGGGAACACTGAAGCTTTCTTT	NA	TRBJ1-1	TRBV13	NA
CASSLKQRLAGVNSYNEQYF	TGTGCCAGCAGCTTGAAACAGCGACTAGCGGGGGTCAATTCCTACAATGAGCAGTACTTC	TRBD2	TRBJ2-7	TRBV5-5	NA
CASSFGTGPNTGELFF	TGCGCCAGCAGCTTTGGGACAGGTCCGAACACCGGGGAGCTGTTTTTT	TRBD1	TRBJ2-2	TRBV5-1	few
CASSLNQGVGYTF	TGTGCCAGCAGCTTAAATCAGGGTGTTGGCTACACCTTC	NA	TRBJ1-2	TRBV11-1	few
CASSFAGGGVYGYTF	TGTGCCAGCAGCTTCGCTGGGGGGGGAGTCTATGGCTACACCTTC	NA	TRBJ1-2	TRBV5-6	NA
CASSSTRYEQFF	TGTGCCAGCAGTTCAACCCGCTACGAGCAGTTCTTC	NA	TRBJ2-1	TRBV28	NA
CSAREGALYGYTF	TGCAGTGCTAGAGAGGGGGCCCTCTATGGCTACACCTTC	NA	TRBJ1-2	TRBV20-1	NA
CSVVDRTKKEQYF	TGCAGCGTTGTAGATCGAACCAAAAAGGAGCAGTACTTC	NA	TRBJ2-4	TRBV29-1	NA
CASSTGQGGEYEQYF	TGTGCCAGCAGTACCGGACAGGGGGGGGAATACGAGCAGTACTTC	TRBD1	TRBJ2-7	TRBV27	NA
CASTARGDTDTQYF	TGTGCCAGCACCGCACGGGGCGACACAGATACGCAGTATTTT	NA	TRBJ2-3	TRBV4-2	NA
CASSEGGMRDIQYF	TGTGCCAGCAGTGAAGGAGGGATGAGGGACATTCAGTACTTC	NA	TRBJ2-4	TRBV25-1	NA
CASSPLGQGHQPQHF	TGTGCCAGCAGTCCCCTCGGACAGGGCCATCAGCCCCAGCATTTT	TRBD1	TRBJ1-5	TRBV27	NA
CASSYYGRRSNQPQHF	TGTGCCAGCAGTTACTATGGCCGAAGATCCAATCAGCCCCAGCATTTT	NA	TRBJ1-5	TRBV6-5	few
CASKRGHSTDTQYF	TGCGCCAGCAAAAGGGGACACAGCACAGATACGCAGTATTTT	NA	TRBJ2-3	TRBV10-2	NA
CASSPWENTEAFF	TGTGCCAGCTCACCGTGGGAGAACACTGAAGCTTTCTTT	NA	TRBJ1-1	TRBV18	few
CASSLQFQETQYF	TGTGCCAGCAGCTTACAGTTCCAAGAGACCCAGTACTTC	NA	TRBJ2-5	TRBV7-2	many
CASSLGTGEAFF	TGTGCCAGCAGCTTAGGGACAGGGGAAGCTTTCTTT	TRBD1	TRBJ1-1	TRBV7-9	many
CSARRPGGKNEKLFF	TGCAGTGCTAGAAGGCCAGGGGGCAAGAATGAAAAACTGTTTTTT	TRBD1	TRBJ1-4	TRBV20-1	NA
CASSQDQGRDYEQYF	TGTGCCAGCAGCCAAGATCAGGGAAGAGACTACGAGCAGTACTTC	NA	TRBJ2-7	TRBV3-1	NA
CSARDEAGHHSYNEQFF	TGCAGTGCTAGAGATGAGGCTGGACACCACTCCTACAATGAGCAGTTCTTC	NA	TRBJ2-1	TRBV20-1	NA
CSATRGAAYEQYF	TGCAGTGCTACCCGCGGTGCCGCCTACGAGCAGTACTTC	NA	TRBJ2-7	TRBV20-1	many
CASSYLASGSSYNEQFF	TGTGCCAGCAGTTACCTGGCGAGCGGGAGCTCCTACAATGAGCAGTTCTTC	TRBD2	TRBJ2-1	TRBV27	NA
CASSLAGWSNTEAFF	TGTGCCAGTAGTTTGGCAGGGTGGTCGAACACTGAAGCTTTCTTT	NA	TRBJ1-1	TRBV19	NA
CSAREGLAITDTQYF	TGCAGTGCTAGAGAGGGACTAGCGATCACAGATACGCAGTATTTT	TRBD2	TRBJ2-3	TRBV20-1	NA
CSARDPSEPNSPLHF	TGCAGTGCTAGAGATCCCAGTGAACCCAATTCACCCCTCCACTTT	NA	TRBJ1-6	TRBV20-1	NA
CASRIPGLTSNEQFF	TGTGCCAGCAGGATCCCCGGACTGACCTCCAATGAGCAGTTCTTC	NA	TRBJ2-1	TRBV25-1	NA